In its sample, the clone carrying this TCR beta chain was seen a few times. Its matching antigen is unknown. This specimen belongs to a study of spatial heterogeneity in lung cancer. General study points: For expanded intratumoral alpha and beta TCRs, counts tracked tumor mutation counts.

Looked up from germline, CDR1 is ENHRY and CDR2 is SYGVKD. V dropped 4 bases and J dropped 0 bases, with 12 bases sitting between them. This CDR3 has 16 residues. MiXCR was run by TCRdb on the 5' RACE reads, yielding one entry per CDR3 protein. The sample yields about 29,000 distinct CDR3 sequences, 7.1% seen once. Time point given: sample taken at primary tumor resection. Sequencing covered unsorted whole RNA taken from tumor, nontumor lung or frozen PBMC. The rearrangement uses TRBV10-3 and TRBJ2-2; D not certain. The receptor was isolated from a male donor with early-stage non-small cell lung cancer. The sequencing here drew on lung tumor tissue, taken at surgery. CDR3 in DNA: TGTGCCATCAGTGTCGATGGTAGCCCGAACACCGGGGAGCTGTTTTTT. It yields the protein CAISVDGSPNTGELFF.